A selection of T cell receptor beta chains follows, all from one sample in a study of cytomegalovirus exposure and HLA in healthy donors. Measured with immunoSEQ multiplex PCR; TCRdb has only the in-frame clones, and not every one. The repertoire holds roughly 330,000 clones, with 87% as singletons. Material for sequencing was PBMCs. These receptors were taken from a woman aged 30 to 39 in good health and CMV-seropositive. Both conserved end residues are part of each CDR3. A D gene is named only where the DNA matches it firmly. Size tells how often a clone was seen (once, few, many) or the class of an expanded clone, and some rows leave it out.

d_gene	abundance	v_gene	j_gene	CDR3aa	CDR3nt
-	-	TRBV15	TRBJ2-1	CATRAGSYNEQFF	TGTGCCACCAGGGCAGGCTCCTACAATGAGCAGTTCTTC
-	-	TRBV19	TRBJ2-1	CAVSREHLYNEQFF	TGTGCCGTATCCAGGGAACACTTATACAATGAGCAGTTCTTC
TRBD1	-	TRBV25-1	TRBJ2-7	CASSIVTGITYEQYF	TGTGCCAGCAGTATCGTGACAGGGATAACCTACGAGCAGTACTTC
-	-	TRBV27	TRBJ2-4	CASSLGQGRGLAKNIQYF	TGTGCCAGCAGTTTGGGGCAGGGTCGAGGATTAGCCAAAAACATTCAGTACTTC
-	-	TRBV5-6	TRBJ2-7	CASSLYAYEQYF	TGTGCCAGCAGCTTATATGCCTACGAGCAGTACTTC
TRBD2	once	TRBV11-3	TRBJ2-3	CASSLTTSGSQDTQYF	TGTGCCAGCAGCTTAACGACTAGCGGGAGTCAAGATACGCAGTATTTT
-	-	TRBV28	TRBJ2-1	CASSLPYNEQFF	TGTGCCAGCAGTTTGCCTTACAATGAGCAGTTCTTC
-	-	TRBV28	TRBJ2-1	CASSLQTYNEQFF	TGTGCCAGCAGTTTACAGACTTACAATGAGCAGTTCTTC
-	-	TRBV6-5	TRBJ1-3	CASRGAGNTIYF	TGTGCCAGCAGGGGTGCAGGAAACACCATATATTTT
-	-	TRBV6-6	TRBJ2-5	CASSPQTQKYQETQYF	TGTGCCAGCAGTCCCCAGACTCAGAAGTACCAAGAGACCCAGTACTTC